This is a list of T cell receptor beta chains from one sample in a study of T cells in Graves' hyperthyroidism and ophthalmopathy. Each CDR3 protein gets one entry after TCRdb re-called the multiplex PCR reads with MiXCR. The top ten hold around 27% of the sample, which has 350,000 to 450,000 distinct CDR3 sequences, about 14% seen once. The sequencing input was blood. These receptors all stem from a man aged 45-65 years with Graves' ophthalmopathy. The CDR3 runs from the conserved cysteine through the conserved F or W. D genes are given only for firm matches. Only some rows state a clone size, as once, few, many or a class for expanded clones.

TRBV12-3/TRBV12-4,TRBD1,few,TRBJ2-2,TGTGCCAGCAGCACCGACAGGGGTCTTACCGGGGAGCTGTTTTTT,CASSTDRGLTGELFF
TRBV24-1,-,-,TRBJ2-4,TGTGCCACCAGTGACGCCGAGAACATTCAGTACTTC,CATSDAENIQYF
TRBV19,TRBD1,many,TRBJ2-7,TGTGCCAGTAGTAAGGACAGGTTTCTCGAGCAGTACTTC,CASSKDRFLEQYF
TRBV5-1,TRBD1,many,TRBJ2-7,TGCGCCAGCAGCTTCGGACAGGGGGTCGGGGAGCAGTACTTC,CASSFGQGVGEQYF
TRBV19,-,once,TRBJ2-2,TGTGCCAGTAGCAGACCCTCAACCGGGGAGCTGTTTTTT,CASSRPSTGELFF
TRBV7-2,-,few,TRBJ2-7,TGTGCCAGCAGCTTGGCACTCCACGAGCAGTACTTC,CASSLALHEQYF
TRBV19,-,-,TRBJ2-3,TGTGCCAGTAGTATTAGGGTGGGCACAGATACGCAGTATTTT,CASSIRVGTDTQYF
TRBV10-3,-,few,TRBJ2-2,TGTGCCATCAGTCCGGAGGGGCCCACCGGGGAGCTGTTTTTT,CAISPEGPTGELFF
TRBV9,TRBD2,few,TRBJ2-7,TGTGCCAGCAGCGTAGCTACTAGCGGGACCTACGAGCAGTACTTC,CASSVATSGTYEQYF
TRBV27,-,few,TRBJ2-5,TGTGCCAGCACCCTTTACGGGGGCCACCAAGAGACCCAGTACTTC,CASTLYGGHQETQYF
TRBV9,-,-,TRBJ1-4,TGTGCCAGCAGCGTAGAGGGTGAAAAACTGTTTTTT,CASSVEGEKLFF
TRBV12-3/TRBV12-4,-,many,TRBJ1-1,TGTGCCAGCAGTTTAAGGCACAGGGCTGAAGCTTTCTTT,CASSLRHRAEAFF
TRBV29-1,-,-,TRBJ2-6,TGCAGCGTCTTCGGGGGCCCTGGATCTACTGGGGCCAACGTCCTGACTTTC,CSVFGGPGSTGANVLTF
TRBV28,-,-,TRBJ1-5,TGTGCCAGCTGCCTGGCGGGGGGAAGCAATCAGCCCCAGCATTTT,CASCLAGGSNQPQHF
TRBV12-3/TRBV12-4,TRBD1,many,TRBJ1-5,TGTGCCAGCAGCCCCAGACAGGGCCTCAATCAGCCCCAGCATTTT,CASSPRQGLNQPQHF
TRBV29-1,-,-,TRBJ1-2,TGCAGCGTTATCAATCTACCGTTGGGCTACACCTTC,CSVINLPLGYTF
TRBV3-1,-,many,TRBJ1-2,TGTGCCAGCAGCCAAGCGGTTTCCTATGGCTACACCTTC,CASSQAVSYGYTF
TRBV28,TRBD1,once,TRBJ2-5,TGTGCCAGCAGTTCCCCCGGGACAGGGGGCTTTGCGTACTTC,CASSSPGTGGFAYF
TRBV30,-,few,TRBJ1-5,TGTGCCTGGAGTGGTCAGCAGGGGACGTATCAGCCCCAGCATTTT,CAWSGQQGTYQPQHF
TRBV27,-,-,TRBJ2-7,TGTGCCAGCAGTTGTGGCAGGGGACGCGAGCAGTACTTC,CASSCGRGREQYF
TRBV5-1,-,-,TRBJ2-1,TGCGCCAGCAGAGGGACTCCCCCGCGCGTCCGGTTCGGGGATGAGCAGTTCTTC,CASRGTPPRVRFGDEQFF
TRBV5-1,TRBD1,few,TRBJ2-7,TGCGCCAGCAGCGGAGACAGGGGTGGCGAGCAGTACTTC,CASSGDRGGEQYF
TRBV12-3/TRBV12-4,TRBD1,many,TRBJ2-3,TGTGCCAGCAGGGGACAGGGGAACACAGATACGCAGTATTTT,CASRGQGNTDTQYF
TRBV19,-,-,TRBJ2-1,TGTGCCAGTAGCGTGGGAGGAATCCCATCCTACAATGAGCAGTTCTTC,CASSVGGIPSYNEQFF
TRBV5-1,-,many,TRBJ1-2,TGCGCCAGCAGCTTGGACAACGCGGAGACCTATGGCTACACCTTC,CASSLDNAETYGYTF
TRBV10-3,-,few,TRBJ2-1,TGTGCCATCAGTGACACGGGGGGCCTCAATGAGCAGTTCTTC,CAISDTGGLNEQFF
TRBV12-3/TRBV12-4,-,many,TRBJ2-1,TGTGCCAGCAGTTTCGGGGCGACGGCCTACAATGAGCAGTTCTTC,CASSFGATAYNEQFF
TRBV2,-,many,TRBJ1-3,TGTGCCAGCAGTGACGCTCGGGGCCGCCCCAAGGTGGACACCATATATTTT,CASSDARGRPKVDTIYF
TRBV18,-,many,TRBJ1-2,TGTGCCAGCTCACCACCGTCAGGGGCCTATGGCTACACCTTC,CASSPPSGAYGYTF
TRBV30,-,few,TRBJ2-7,TGTGCCTGGAATAAGGGGCTAGGCTCAGGGCAGTACTTC,CAWNKGLGSGQYF
TRBV30,TRBD2,-,TRBJ2-5,TGTGCCTGGAGTAAGGGACTAGCGGGAGTCTCGGAGACCCAGTACTTC,CAWSKGLAGVSETQYF
TRBV24-1,-,-,TRBJ2-2,TGTGCCACCAGTGATTCTAGGGAAAGGACCGGGGAGCTGTTTTTT,CATSDSRERTGELFF